The rows below give T cell receptor delta chains drawn from one sample of a study of gamma delta lymphoproliferative disorders and STAT genes. TCRdb re-called clones from the multiplex PCR reads via CATT. The sample lists approximately 710 delta-chain clones, about 1.6% occurring once. The specimen sequenced was blood. These receptors were obtained from a human donor in good health. CDR3s include the opening cysteine and the closing phenylalanine or tryptophan. Each record gives: J gene, V gene, D gene, clone size, CDR3 protein, CDR3 DNA. D genes are given only for firm matches. Some rows have no size entry. The others give once, few or many, or a class for an expanded clone.

J gene: TRDJ1; V gene: TRDV2; D gene: TRDD3; clone size: few; CDR3 protein: CACDIVTGGSMRYTDKLIF; CDR3 DNA: TGTGCCTGTGATATAGTTACTGGGGGATCCATGAGGTACACCGATAAACTCATCTTT
J gene: TRDJ1; V gene: TRDV2; D gene: TRDD3; clone size: NA; CDR3 protein: CACDSLGVLGDTGPDKLIF; CDR3 DNA: TGTGCCTGTGACTCTCTTGGAGTACTGGGGGATACTGGGCCCGATAAACTCATCTTT
J gene: TRDJ1; V gene: TRAV38-2/DV8; D gene: TRDD3; clone size: NA; CDR3 protein: CAYRSQKPFLKEGGGYPPWYTDKLIF; CDR3 DNA: TGTGCTTATAGGAGCCAAAAGCCCTTCCTAAAGGAAGGTGGGGGATACCCCCCGTGGTACACCGATAAACTCATCTTT
J gene: TRDJ1; V gene: TRDV2; D gene: TRDD3; clone size: large; CDR3 protein: CACDTVAWGISKTDKLIF; CDR3 DNA: TGTGCCTGTGACACCGTTGCTTGGGGGATATCTAAAACCGATAAACTCATCTTT
J gene: TRDJ1; V gene: TRDV3; D gene: TRDD3; clone size: few; CDR3 protein: CALRHFWGIRTDKLIF; CDR3 DNA: TGTGCCTTAAGGCATTTCTGGGGGATACGCACCGATAAACTCATCTTT
J gene: TRDJ1; V gene: TRDV2; D gene: NA; clone size: large; CDR3 protein: CACDSVGESTDKLIF; CDR3 DNA: TGTGCCTGTGATAGCGTCGGGGAGTCCACCGATAAACTCATCTTT
J gene: TRDJ1; V gene: TRDV1; D gene: TRDD3; clone size: hyperexpanded; CDR3 protein: CALGELYWGRSTDKLIF; CDR3 DNA: TGTGCTCTTGGGGAACTATACTGGGGCCGTTCCACCGATAAACTCATCTTT
J gene: TRDJ3; V gene: TRDV2; D gene: TRDD3; clone size: few; CDR3 protein: CACDSLGVLGDTRPWDTRQMFF; CDR3 DNA: TGTGCCTGTGACTCTCTTGGAGTACTGGGGGATACAAGACCCTGGGACACCCGACAGATGTTTTTC
J gene: TRDJ1; V gene: TRDV1; D gene: TRDD3; clone size: large; CDR3 protein: CALGELVRLRRMYWGITTDKLIF; CDR3 DNA: TGTGCTCTTGGGGAACTCGTCCGGCTGCGGCGGATGTACTGGGGGATAACAACCGATAAACTCATCTTT
J gene: TRDJ1; V gene: TRDV2; D gene: TRDD3; clone size: NA; CDR3 protein: CACDTVGDLVGDTDKLIF; CDR3 DNA: TGTGCCTGTGACACCGTGGGGGACCTAGTGGGAGACACCGATAAACTCATCTTT
J gene: TRDJ1; V gene: TRDV2; D gene: TRDD3; clone size: few; CDR3 protein: CACDTLTGGSALGKLIF; CDR3 DNA: TGTGCCTGTGACACGCTTACTGGGGGATCCGCTTTGGGTAAACTCATCTTT
J gene: TRDJ3; V gene: TRDV2; D gene: NA; clone size: large; CDR3 protein: CACDTGRGDSWDTRQMFF; CDR3 DNA: TGTGCCTGTGACACCGGACGCGGGGATTCCTGGGACACCCGACAGATGTTTTTC
J gene: TRDJ2; V gene: TRDV2; D gene: TRDD3; clone size: NA; CDR3 protein: CARPGGAGGYATTAQLFF; CDR3 DNA: TGTGCCCGCCCAGGGGGGGCTGGGGGATACGCGACGACAGCACAACTCTTCTTT
J gene: TRDJ1; V gene: TRDV2; D gene: TRDD3; clone size: hyperexpanded; CDR3 protein: CACDPVLGDSYTDKLIF; CDR3 DNA: TGTGCCTGTGACCCCGTACTGGGGGATTCGTACACCGATAAACTCATCTTT
J gene: TRDJ1; V gene: TRDV1; D gene: NA; clone size: large; CDR3 protein: CALGEPVGDTDKLIF; CDR3 DNA: TGTGCTCTTGGGGAACCCGTGGGGGACACCGATAAACTCATCTTT
J gene: TRDJ1; V gene: TRDV2; D gene: NA; clone size: large; CDR3 protein: CACDTLGGPTDKLIF; CDR3 DNA: TGTGCCTGTGACACTTTGGGGGGTCCGACCGATAAACTCATCTTT
J gene: TRDJ1; V gene: TRDV2; D gene: TRDD3; clone size: few; CDR3 protein: CACDTGGYAKNTDKLIF; CDR3 DNA: TGTGCCTGTGACACCGGGGGATACGCGAAGAATACCGATAAACTCATCTTT
J gene: TRDJ1; V gene: TRAV36/DV7; D gene: NA; clone size: large; CDR3 protein: CASRRAHYLYTDKLIF; CDR3 DNA: TGTGCGTCCCGTAGGGCCCACTACTTGTACACCGATAAACTCATCTTT
J gene: TRDJ1; V gene: TRDV2; D gene: TRDD3; clone size: NA; CDR3 protein: CACDTVAQAAGGYADKLIF; CDR3 DNA: TGTGCCTGTGACACCGTGGCTCAGGCGGCTGGGGGATACGCCGATAAACTCATCTTT
J gene: TRDJ1; V gene: TRDV2; D gene: TRDD3; clone size: large; CDR3 protein: CACDPLGKRPLDTGGYTHTDKLIF; CDR3 DNA: TGTGCCTGTGACCCTTTGGGGAAAAGACCTCTGGATACTGGGGGCTATACGCACACCGATAAACTCATCTTT
J gene: TRDJ3; V gene: TRDV2; D gene: TRDD3; clone size: large; CDR3 protein: CACDSLGGSSWDTRQMFF; CDR3 DNA: TGTGCCTGTGACTCACTGGGGGGAAGCTCCTGGGACACCCGACAGATGTTTTTC
J gene: TRDJ1; V gene: TRDV2; D gene: TRDD3; clone size: few; CDR3 protein: CACDTLTGGSDKLIF; CDR3 DNA: TGTGCCTGTGACACGCTTACTGGGGGATCCGATAAACTCATCTTT
J gene: TRDJ1; V gene: TRDV2; D gene: TRDD3; clone size: NA; CDR3 protein: CACDSYWGNRYTDKLIF; CDR3 DNA: TGTGCCTGTGACTCCTACTGGGGGAACAGATACACCGATAAACTCATCTTT
J gene: TRDJ1; V gene: TRDV2; D gene: TRDD3; clone size: NA; CDR3 protein: CACDTVGLGENGADKLIF; CDR3 DNA: TGTGCCTGTGACACCGTAGGGCTGGGGGAAAACGGGGCCGATAAACTCATCTTT
J gene: TRDJ1; V gene: TRDV2; D gene: TRDD3; clone size: NA; CDR3 protein: CACDEVLGDTGGYADKLIF; CDR3 DNA: TGTGCCTGTGACGAGGTACTGGGGGATACTGGGGGATACGCCGATAAACTCATCTTT
J gene: TRDJ1; V gene: TRDV2; D gene: TRDD3; clone size: few; CDR3 protein: CACAYWGMGSGGYTDKLIF; CDR3 DNA: TGTGCCTGTGCGTACTGGGGGATGGGGTCGGGGGGTTACACCGATAAACTCATCTTT
J gene: TRDJ1; V gene: TRAV38-2/DV8; D gene: NA; clone size: NA; CDR3 protein: CAYRNQKPFLKEGGGFPPWYTDKLIF; CDR3 DNA: TGTGCTTATAGGAACCAAAAACCCTTCCTAAAAGAAGGTGGGGGATTCCCCCCGTGGTACACCGATAAACTCATCTTT
J gene: TRDJ1; V gene: TRDV1; D gene: TRDD3; clone size: large; CDR3 protein: CALGELALKNWGIQRTDKLIF; CDR3 DNA: TGTGCTCTTGGGGAACTAGCCCTAAAAAACTGGGGGATACAAAGGACCGATAAACTCATCTTT
J gene: TRDJ3; V gene: TRDV2; D gene: TRDD3; clone size: few; CDR3 protein: CACDTTVLGDTSSWDTRQMFF; CDR3 DNA: TGTGCCTGTGACACGACCGTACTGGGGGATACAAGCTCCTGGGACACCCGACAGATGTTTTTC
J gene: TRDJ1; V gene: TRDV2; D gene: TRDD3; clone size: NA; CDR3 protein: CACDRPFGGSALGKLIF; CDR3 DNA: TGTGCCTGTGACAGGCCCTTTGGGGGATCCGCTTTGGGTAAACTCATCTTT
J gene: TRDJ1; V gene: TRDV2; D gene: TRDD3; clone size: few; CDR3 protein: CACSLGDTGPDKLIF; CDR3 DNA: TGTGCCTGCTCACTGGGGGATACTGGGCCCGATAAACTCATCTTT
J gene: TRDJ4; V gene: TRDV2; D gene: TRDD3; clone size: few; CDR3 protein: CACDPVGDERPLIF; CDR3 DNA: TGTGCCTGTGACCCGGTGGGGGATGAGAGACCCCTGATCTTT
J gene: TRDJ1; V gene: TRAV29/DV5; D gene: TRDD3; clone size: medium-sized; CDR3 protein: CAASRDACPGGLVPGDKLIF; CDR3 DNA: TGTGCAGCATCCCGCGATGCGTGCCCTGGGGGATTAGTCCCAGGCGATAAACTCATCTTT
J gene: TRDJ1; V gene: TRDV2; D gene: TRDD3; clone size: few; CDR3 protein: CACDRPFGGYADKLIF; CDR3 DNA: TGTGCCTGTGACAGGCCCTTTGGGGGATACGCCGATAAACTCATCTTT
J gene: TRDJ1; V gene: TRDV2; D gene: NA; clone size: large; CDR3 protein: CACDTVGETGRTYTDKLIF; CDR3 DNA: TGTGCCTGTGACACGGTAGGGGAAACTGGGAGAACTTACACCGATAAACTCATCTTT
J gene: TRDJ1; V gene: TRAV38-2/DV8; D gene: TRDD3; clone size: NA; CDR3 protein: CAYREKGGDTRELIF; CDR3 DNA: TGTGCTTATAGGGAGAAAGGGGGGGATACGCGGGAACTCATCTTT
J gene: TRDJ1; V gene: TRDV2; D gene: TRDD3; clone size: few; CDR3 protein: CACDPVLRTGGYKSDKLIF; CDR3 DNA: TGTGCCTGTGACCCGGTTTTGCGTACTGGGGGATACAAATCAGATAAACTCATCTTT
J gene: TRDJ1; V gene: TRDV2; D gene: NA; clone size: hyperexpanded; CDR3 protein: CACDTVTPRGNRYTDKLIF; CDR3 DNA: TGTGCCTGTGACACCGTGACACCCCGGGGGAACAGATACACCGATAAACTCATCTTT
J gene: TRDJ1; V gene: TRDV2; D gene: TRDD3; clone size: large; CDR3 protein: CACDTLLGDTRSTDKLIF; CDR3 DNA: TGTGCCTGTGACACCTTACTGGGGGATACGCGGAGTACCGATAAACTCATCTTT
J gene: TRDJ1; V gene: TRDV2; D gene: TRDD3; clone size: NA; CDR3 protein: CACDTGGSDKLIF; CDR3 DNA: TGTGCCTGTGACACCGGGGGATCCGATAAACTCATCTTT
J gene: TRDJ1; V gene: TRDV2; D gene: TRDD3; clone size: NA; CDR3 protein: CACAYWGIRDTDKLIF; CDR3 DNA: TGTGCCTGTGCGTACTGGGGGATACGGGACACCGATAAACTCATCTTT
J gene: TRDJ1; V gene: TRDV2; D gene: TRDD3; clone size: hyperexpanded; CDR3 protein: CACDTLTGGSLGGDKLIF; CDR3 DNA: TGTGCCTGTGACACGCTTACTGGGGGATCCCTGGGGGGCGATAAACTCATCTTT
J gene: TRDJ1; V gene: TRDV2; D gene: TRDD3; clone size: NA; CDR3 protein: CACDTVLGDTGERGTDKLIF; CDR3 DNA: TGTGCCTGTGACACCGTACTGGGGGATACGGGGGAGAGGGGCACCGATAAACTCATCTTT
J gene: TRDJ2; V gene: TRDV1; D gene: TRDD3; clone size: medium-sized; CDR3 protein: CALGWGGYPSLTAQLFF; CDR3 DNA: TGTGCTCTTGGATGGGGGGGATACCCATCTTTGACAGCACAACTCTTCTTT